The 18 T cell receptor beta chains given below trace back to one sample, sequenced in a study of cytomegalovirus exposure and HLA in healthy donors. PCR was performed using 60 Vbeta and 13 Jbeta primers. Some clones are missing from TCRdb's copy, which holds only in-frame ones; the method was immunoSEQ multiplex PCR. The table for this sample gives about 72,000 clones. The sample taken for sequencing was PBMCs. Receptor source: a man aged 45-60 years in good health and CMV-seropositive.

V gene TRBV18 combines with J gene TRBJ1-1; TRBD1 matches 7 bases. This CDR3 is 14 amino acids long. The germline V gene has CDR1 KGHSH and CDR2 LQKENI. The J segment lost 4 bases and the V segment lost 6 bases, leaving 8 bases of the junction unmatched. The CDR3, as DNA: TGTGCCAGCTCCCTAGACAGGGAAGTCACTGAAGCTTTCTTT. This gives the protein CASSLDREVTEAFF.

This sequence joins TRBV2 and TRBJ1-3; possible D gene TRBD1, 5 bases. The CDR3 length is 15 residues. Germline-derived CDR1 and CDR2 are SNHLY and FYNNEI. The ends were cut back, 7 bases at V and 0 bases at J, with 13 bases in the middle. CDR3 residues: CASTTGGISGNTIYF. CDR3 DNA sequence: TGTGCCAGCACCACTGGGGGGATCTCTGGAAACACCATATATTTT.

This sequence joins TRBV6-6 and TRBJ1-6; D gene unclear. CDR1 is MNHNY and CDR2 is SVGAGI in the germline V gene (reference sequence). The CDR3 has 12 residues. Trimming removed 2 bases from V and 7 bases from J, with 3 bases in between. The CDR3 DNA is TGTGCCAGCAGTTACGAGAATTCACCCCTCCACTTT. Protein sequence: CASSYENSPLHF.

The chain links TRBV5-1 to TRBJ2-3; 10 positions match TRBD2. CDR1 is SGHRS, CDR2 YFSETQ, per germline. The CDR3 is 17 residues long. Losses at the gene ends were 0 bases for V and 2 bases for J; bases not matched to a gene: 6. Here the CDR3 reads CASSLGLAGGTTDTQYF. CDR3 coding DNA: TGCGCCAGCAGCTTGGGGTTAGCGGGGGGAACCACAGATACGCAGTATTTT.

The chain is built from TRBV18 and TRBJ2-7; D possibly corresponds to TRBD1 (6 bases). Germline V gene lookup returns CDR1 KGHSH and CDR2 LQKENI. The CDR3 spans 14 residues. V lost 3 bases to trimming and J lost 0 bases, with 9 bases between them. The CDR3 loop is CASSPEQGSYEQYV. DNA of the CDR3: TGTGCCAGCTCACCCGAACAGGGCTCCTACGAGCAGTACGTC.

The V call is TRBV7-3, the J call TRBJ2-3, with 7 bases matching TRBD1. Germline V lookup: CDR1 SGHTA, CDR2 FQGTGA. After removal of 1 base from V and 1 base from J, the junction contained 8 bases not matched to a gene. The CDR3 contains 17 residues. The chain's CDR3 is CASSLNPGGAGTDTQYF. The CDR3 nucleotides are TGTGCCAGCAGCTTAAATCCAGGGGGAGCCGGCACAGATACGCAGTATTTT.

The chain employs TRBV11-2 and TRBJ1-1; a weak D match, TRBD1 (5 bases). This CDR3 is 14 amino acids long. CDR1 is SGHAT, CDR2 FQNNGV, per germline. V was clipped by 3 bases and J by 5 bases, with 13 bases between them. CDR3 sequence: CASSFQGSGTEAFF. CDR3 DNA sequence: TGTGCCAGCAGCTTTCAGGGCTCAGGGACTGAAGCTTTCTTT.

The rearrangement links TRBV29-1 to TRBJ1-5; D may be TRBD1 (6 bases). Per the germline V gene, CDR1 is SQVTM and CDR2 is ANQGSEA. Trimming removed 7 bases at V and 3 bases at J, with 10 bases between. The CDR3 totals 12 residues. The CDR3 is CSAGDDNQPQHF. CDR3 nucleotide sequence: TGCAGCGCAGGGGATGACAATCAGCCCCAGCATTTT.

The rearrangement uses TRBV19 and TRBJ1-3; D unclear. Germline CDR1 and CDR2: LNHDA and SQIVND (reference sequence). Trimming removed 6 bases from V and 2 bases from J, with 11 bases in between. The CDR3 is 14 residues long. The CDR3 region is CASREGGTGNTIYF. CDR3 nucleotide sequence: TGTGCCAGTAGAGAGGGAGGAACTGGAAACACCATATATTTT.

This chain uses TRBV5-6 with TRBJ2-3; D ambiguous. Trimming took 4 bases from V and 0 from J, leaving 6 bases between them. The germline gives CDR1 SGHDT, CDR2 YYEEEE. The CDR3 covers 13 residues. CDR3 nucleotide sequence: TGTGCCAGCAGCCCCCAGAGCACAGATACGCAGTATTTT. Translating it yields CASSPQSTDTQYF.

The rearrangement uses TRBV15 and TRBJ2-3; the match to TRBD2 covers 12 bases. The germline gives CDR1 LNHNV, CDR2 YYDKDF (reference sequence). The CDR3 has 18 amino acids. As DNA, the CDR3 is TGTGTCCCCAGTAGAGAACTAGCGGGAGGCCCTAGCACAGATACGCAGTATTTT. It yields the protein CVPSRELAGGPSTDTQYF.

Written as DNA, the CDR3 is TGTGCCAGCAGGGGGGGGTCAAGCAATCAGCCCCAGCATTTT. Amino acids: CASRGGSSNQPQHF. The V call is TRBV6-1, the J call TRBJ1-5; D perhaps matches TRBD1 (5 bases). Germline V gene lookup returns CDR1 MNHNS and CDR2 SASEGT. Trimming removed 6 bases from V and 1 base from J, with 10 bases in between. The CDR3 totals 14 residues.

The chain links TRBV5-1 to TRBJ1-4; D is possibly TRBD1 (5 bases). V lost 4 bases, J lost 7 bases, and 14 bases lay in between. CDR1 SGHRS and CDR2 YFSETQ come from the germline V gene. The CDR3 loop spans 14 amino acids. DNA for the CDR3: TGCGCCAGCAGCCCTGAGACAGAAGTTGAAAAACTGTTTTTT. Translation: CASSPETEVEKLFF.

The rearrangement links TRBV7-9 to TRBJ1-2; D not certain. Per the germline V gene, CDR1 is SEHNR and CDR2 is FQNEAQ (reference sequence). Trimming pared 1 base from V and 8 bases from J, leaving 14 bases between. The CDR3 totals 14 residues. The DNA of the CDR3 is TGTGCCAGCAGCTTAGGACGGGTGGAGAGCGGCTACACCTTC. It yields the protein CASSLGRVESGYTF.

This rearrangement joins TRBV7-9 to TRBJ1-2; the match to TRBD1 covers 7 bases. Germline V gene lookup returns CDR1 SEHNR and CDR2 FQNEAQ (reference sequence). The CDR3 totals 14 residues. V lost 3 bases to trimming and J lost 0 bases; unmatched junction nucleotides: 1. The CDR3 spells CASSFGQANYGYTF. The CDR3 coding sequence is TGTGCCAGCAGCTTCGGACAGGCTAACTATGGCTACACCTTC.

This rearrangement joins TRBV10-3 to TRBJ2-3; possible D gene TRBD2, 6 bases. The CDR3 runs 13 residues. The V gene's germline CDR1 is ENHRY and CDR2 SYGVKD. Trimming removed 7 bases at V and 4 bases at J, with 12 bases between. This CDR3 reads CAITAGRPDTQYF. The CDR3 region has the DNA TGTGCCATCACGGCGGGGCGGCCAGATACGCAGTATTTT.

The chain joins TRBV5-6 to TRBJ2-3; 13 positions agree with TRBD2. The germline gives CDR1 SGHDT, CDR2 YYEEEE. The CDR3 runs 16 residues. V trimming: 5 bases; J trimming: 6 bases; junction bases outside the gene matches: 9. CDR3 in amino acids: CASSFRLAGGRDTQYF. The CDR3, as DNA: TGTGCCAGCAGTTTCAGACTAGCGGGGGGCCGGGATACGCAGTATTTT.

This chain links TRBV7-9 with TRBJ1-1; D ambiguous. The V end was cut by 6 bases, the J end by 5 bases, with 16 bases between. Germline loops: CDR1 SEHNR, CDR2 FQNEAQ (reference sequence). The CDR3 sequence is 14 residues long. CDR3 amino acids: CASSLKGVWTEAFF. As DNA, the CDR3 is TGTGCCAGCAGTCTTAAAGGAGTCTGGACTGAAGCTTTCTTT.